This passage covers 18 T cell receptor beta chains from one sample sequenced in a study of blood T cell dynamics during melanoma immunotherapy. Time point described: pre-treatment baseline. Assay: immunoSEQ multiplex PCR; the TCRdb copy retains only in-frame clones and omits some. The sample lists about 13,000 clones, around 90% occurring once. The source was effector memory CD8+ T cells from blood, collected from a patient treated with checkpoint blockade. These receptors were obtained from a human donor with melanoma.

The V call is TRBV5-1, the J call TRBJ2-7, with D tentatively TRBD2 (6 bases). V gave up 0 bases and J gave up 5 bases, with 12 bases separating them. Germline CDR1 and CDR2: SGHRS and YFSETQ. The CDR3 consists of 14 residues. The CDR3 DNA follows: TGCGCCAGCAGCTTGGGCCCCCGCGGGGACGAGCAGTACTTC. Amino acid sequence: CASSLGPRGDEQYF.

This chain links TRBV25-1 with TRBJ1-4, with TRBD1 as a possible D gene (6 bases). CDR3 length: 14 residues. Deletions cut 4 bases from V and 6 bases from J, with 12 bases between. CDR1 is MGHDK and CDR2 is SYGVNS in the germline V gene. The CDR3: CASSAGVVYEKLFF. The DNA for the CDR3 is TGTGCCAGCAGTGCAGGGGTTGTTTATGAAAAACTGTTTTTT.

This clone came up a few times. The chain carries TRBV28 and TRBJ2-7; D possibly matches TRBD1 or TRBD2 (5 bases each). The CDR3 sequence is 14 residues long. V dropped 6 bases and J dropped 0 bases, with 12 bases sitting between them. Germline V CDR1 and CDR2: MDHEN, SYDVKM. CDR3 in amino acids: CASSWDRDSYEQYF. In DNA, the CDR3 is TGTGCCAGCAGCTGGGACCGTGACTCCTACGAGCAGTACTTC.

The gene calls are TRBV29-1 and TRBJ2-1; D not resolved. Germline V gives CDR1 SQVTM, CDR2 ANQGSEA. The CDR3 consists of 11 residues. V gave up 2 bases and J gave up 9 bases, with 8 bases separating them. The CDR3 DNA is TGCAGCGTTGAATTTCGGGCTGAGCAGTTCTTC. Translating it yields CSVEFRAEQFF.

The chain links TRBV21-1 to TRBJ1-2. TRBV21-1 counts as a pseudogene. The CDR3 is made up of 14 amino acids. The CDR3 reads CASSKTNRPYGYTF. CDR3 coding DNA: TGTGCCAGCAGCAAAACTAACAGACCCTATGGCTACACCTTC.

This clone was recorded only once. This chain joins TRBV2 and TRBJ2-3; 8 bases agree with TRBD1. With 6 bases clipped from V and 1 base from J, the junction kept 6 bases outside the gene matches. The germline V gene has CDR1 SNHLY and CDR2 FYNNEI. CDR3 length: 15 amino acids. DNA of the CDR3: TGTGCCAGCAGGCCCGGGACAGGCCGCACAGATACGCAGTATTTT. It yields the protein CASRPGTGRTDTQYF.

The chain joins TRBV5-1 to TRBJ1-1; no clear D gene. V gave up 0 bases and J gave up 6 bases, with 9 bases separating them. The CDR3 sequence is 13 residues long. CDR1 SGHRS and CDR2 YFSETQ come from the germline V gene. DNA for the CDR3: TGCGCCAGCAGCTTGGCCGAGGGATCTGAAGCTTTCTTT. It codes for CASSLAEGSEAFF.

The chain links TRBV6-5 to TRBJ1-1, with a tentative D call TRBD1 (5 bases). The CDR3 covers 14 residues. The V gene lost 6 bases and the J gene lost 1 base, with 12 bases spanning the gap. CDR1 is MNHEY, CDR2 SVGAGI, per germline. The CDR3: CASSPGFGNTEAFF. CDR3 nucleotides: TGTGCCAGCAGCCCAGGGTTCGGGAACACTGAAGCTTTCTTT.

The gene calls are TRBV11-2 and TRBJ2-1; 11 bases are a match to TRBD2. CDR1 SGHAT and CDR2 FQNNGV come from the germline V gene. The CDR3 length is 16 residues. The V and J ends lost 3 bases and 3 bases, in that order; junction bases with no gene match: 4. This CDR3 reads CASSFLLAGGYNEQFF. CDR3 nucleotides: TGTGCCAGCAGCTTCCTCCTAGCGGGAGGCTACAATGAGCAGTTCTTC.

V gene TRBV4-3 combines with J gene TRBJ1-1; possibly TRBD1 for D (6 bases). The CDR3 loop spans 15 amino acids. CDR1 and CDR2 from the germline V gene are LGHNA and YSLEER. V lost 3 bases and J lost 1, with 12 bases in between. This CDR3 reads CASSQRTASNTEAFF. The CDR3 bases are TGCGCCAGCAGCCAGAGGACAGCCTCGAACACTGAAGCTTTCTTT.

The rearrangement links TRBV7-8 to TRBJ1-1; no reliable D call. CDR3 length: 13 residues. CDR1 is SGHVS and CDR2 is FQNEAQ in the germline V gene. V lost 2 bases to trimming and J lost 2 bases, with 6 bases between them. CDR3 nucleotide sequence: TGTGCCAGCAGCTTACACGGCAACACTGAAGCTTTCTTT. Translated, it gives CASSLHGNTEAFF.

This clone was recorded a few times. The rearrangement joins TRBV19 to TRBJ1-1; D unclear. The V end lost 3 bases, the J end lost 4 bases, and 12 bases lay between the germline ends. Germline V lookup: CDR1 LNHDA, CDR2 SQIVND (reference sequence). CDR3 length equals 14 residues. The CDR3 DNA follows: TGTGCCAGTAGTATGGGTTGGGTGAGCACTGAAGCTTTCTTT. Translated: CASSMGWVSTEAFF.

The genes are TRBV27 and TRBJ2-7, with 7 bases that match TRBD1. Trimming removed 5 bases from V and 5 bases from J; junction bases left unmatched: 9. Germline CDR1 MNHEY, CDR2 SMNVEV (reference sequence). This CDR3 is built from 14 residues. In DNA form, the CDR3 reads TGTGCCAGCAGTGGGACAGTAGGGTTCCACGAGCAGTACTTC. Encoded protein: CASSGTVGFHEQYF.

The CDR3 reads CASSYSSRPGNTEAFF. CDR3 nucleotide sequence: TGTGCCAGCAGTTACTCAAGTCGTCCGGGGAACACTGAAGCTTTCTTT. The J gene is TRBJ1-1, the V gene TRBV6-6, with no clear D. V was shortened by 0 bases and J by 1 base, with 12 bases between the two germline ends. Germline CDR1 and CDR2: MNHNY and SVGAGI (reference sequence). The CDR3 covers 16 residues.

V gene TRBV28 combines with J gene TRBJ1-4; the match to TRBD1 covers 7 bases. Germline CDR1 MDHEN, CDR2 SYDVKM. The CDR3 consists of 13 residues. V lost 6 bases and J lost 5; bases outside the gene matches: 3. The CDR3 sequence is CASRATGNEKLFF. For the CDR3, the DNA is TGTGCCAGCAGGGCGACAGGGAATGAAAAACTGTTTTTT.

This sequence joins TRBV6-5 and TRBJ2-7; possibly TRBD1 for D (6 bases). Trimming pared 2 bases from V and 2 bases from J, leaving 13 bases between. The germline gives CDR1 MNHEY, CDR2 SVGAGI. CDR3 length equals 15 residues. As DNA, the CDR3 is TGTGCCAGCAGTTACGGGGTGACAGGTGCCTACGAGCAGTACTTC. Translation: CASSYGVTGAYEQYF.

This clone showed up just once. The chain recombines TRBV5-1 with TRBJ2-3, with 10 nucleotides matching TRBD1. V lost 4 bases, J lost 2 bases, and 7 bases stayed unmatched. The germline V gene encodes CDR1 SGHRS and CDR2 YFSETQ. The CDR3 is made up of 16 amino acids. CDR3 DNA: TGCGCCAGCAGCGGCGGGGACAGGGGAGACACAGATACGCAGTATTTT. It translates to CASSGGDRGDTDTQYF.

The chain recombines TRBV6-1 with TRBJ2-1, with 8 bases aligning to TRBD2. The germline V gene has CDR1 MNHNS and CDR2 SASEGT. The V gene end was trimmed by 1 base and the J gene end by 6 bases; junction bases not matched to a gene: 20. The CDR3 sequence is 20 residues long. The CDR3 region has the DNA TGTGCCAGCAGTGAAGTTATCCCTCCAACCCCTAGCGGGCTTGGCAATGAGCAGTTCTTC. It encodes CASSEVIPPTPSGLGNEQFF.